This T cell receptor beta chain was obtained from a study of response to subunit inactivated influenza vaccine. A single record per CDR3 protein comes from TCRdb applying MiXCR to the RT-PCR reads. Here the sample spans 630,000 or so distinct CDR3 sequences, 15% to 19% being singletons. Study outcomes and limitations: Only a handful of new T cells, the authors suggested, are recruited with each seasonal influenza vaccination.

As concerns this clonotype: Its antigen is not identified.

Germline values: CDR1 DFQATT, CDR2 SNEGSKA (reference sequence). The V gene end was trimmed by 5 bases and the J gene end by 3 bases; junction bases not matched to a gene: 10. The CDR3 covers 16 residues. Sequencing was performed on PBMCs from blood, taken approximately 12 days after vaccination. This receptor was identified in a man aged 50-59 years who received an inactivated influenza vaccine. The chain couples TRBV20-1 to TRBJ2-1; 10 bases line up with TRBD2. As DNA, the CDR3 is TGCAGTGCTGGGAGGGAGCGGGAGGGCGGCTACAATGAGCAGTTCTTC. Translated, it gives CSAGREREGGYNEQFF.